The T cell receptor beta chain under discussion was sequenced for a study of blood T cells in healthy people across ages. Trimming pared 2 bases from V and 7 bases from J, leaving 14 bases between. The V gene's germline CDR1 is MNHEY and CDR2 SVGEGT. CDR3 length: 14 residues. Sample-barcoded 5' priming and a J-beta primer mix drove a second PCR of about 7 to 11 cycles. From the 5' RACE reads, TCRdb called clonotypes with MiXCR, one entry per CDR3 protein. The data hold more than 600,000 distinct CDR3 sequences, with roughly 25% observed a single time. The same data also contributed to another study, on T cells of mothers and their children.

The sequence derives from a boy between 10 and 17 years old in good health. This chain joins TRBV6-2 or TRBV6-3 and TRBJ1-1; D might be TRBD1 (6 bases). The sequenced material came from blood. The DNA of the CDR3 is TGTGCCAGCAGTTACCGGGGGGCGCTGGTTGAAGCTTTCTTT. Amino acid sequence: CASSYRGALVEAFF.